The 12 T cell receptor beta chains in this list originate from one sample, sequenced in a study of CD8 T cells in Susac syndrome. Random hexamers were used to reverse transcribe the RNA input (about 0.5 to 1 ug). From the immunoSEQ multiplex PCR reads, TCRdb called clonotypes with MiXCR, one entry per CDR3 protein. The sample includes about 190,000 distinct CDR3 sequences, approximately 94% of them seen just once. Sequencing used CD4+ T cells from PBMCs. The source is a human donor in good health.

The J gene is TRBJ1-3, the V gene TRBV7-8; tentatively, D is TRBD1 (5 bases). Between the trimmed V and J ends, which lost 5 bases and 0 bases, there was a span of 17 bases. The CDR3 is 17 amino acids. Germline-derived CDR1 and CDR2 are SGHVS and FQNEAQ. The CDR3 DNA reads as TGTGCCAGCAGCGTCCGGGACGGCCGCTTCTCTGGAAACACCATATATTTT. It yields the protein CASSVRDGRFSGNTIYF.

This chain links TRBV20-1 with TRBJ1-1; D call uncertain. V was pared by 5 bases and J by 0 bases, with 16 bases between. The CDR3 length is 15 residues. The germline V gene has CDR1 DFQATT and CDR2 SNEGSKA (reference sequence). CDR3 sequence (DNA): TGCAGTGCTCCAGATCCTGGCCGAATGAACACTGAAGCTTTCTTT. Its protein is CSAPDPGRMNTEAFF.

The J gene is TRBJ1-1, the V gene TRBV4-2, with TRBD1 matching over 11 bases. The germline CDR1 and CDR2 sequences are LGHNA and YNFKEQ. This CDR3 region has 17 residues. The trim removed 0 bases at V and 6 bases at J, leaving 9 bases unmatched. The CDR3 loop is CASSQEETRTGGSEAFF. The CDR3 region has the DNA TGTGCCAGCAGCCAAGAGGAAACTCGGACAGGGGGCTCTGAAGCTTTCTTT.

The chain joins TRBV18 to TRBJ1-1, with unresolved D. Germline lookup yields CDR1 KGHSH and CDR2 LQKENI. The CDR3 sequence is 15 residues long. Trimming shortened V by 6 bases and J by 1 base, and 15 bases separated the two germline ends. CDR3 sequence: CASSPRPWENTEAFF. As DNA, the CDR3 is TGTGCCAGCTCCCCAAGGCCGTGGGAGAACACTGAAGCTTTCTTT.

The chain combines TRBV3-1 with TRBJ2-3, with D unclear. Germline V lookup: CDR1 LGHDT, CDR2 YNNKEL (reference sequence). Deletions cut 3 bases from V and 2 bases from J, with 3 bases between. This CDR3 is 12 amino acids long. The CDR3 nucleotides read TGTGCCAGCAGCCAGGACACAGATACGCAGTATTTT. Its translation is CASSQDTDTQYF.

The CDR3 bases are TGTGCCAGCAGCTTAGTTCGGGGGGGACAGCTTTACACTAACTATGGCTACACCTTC. This sequence encodes CASSLVRGGQLYTNYGYTF. The chain employs TRBV7-9 and TRBJ1-2; TRBD1 matches 7 bases. Per germline, CDR1 SEHNR and CDR2 FQNEAQ (reference sequence). This CDR3 is built from 19 residues. The V and J ends lost 1 base and 0 bases, in that order; junction bases with no gene match: 14.

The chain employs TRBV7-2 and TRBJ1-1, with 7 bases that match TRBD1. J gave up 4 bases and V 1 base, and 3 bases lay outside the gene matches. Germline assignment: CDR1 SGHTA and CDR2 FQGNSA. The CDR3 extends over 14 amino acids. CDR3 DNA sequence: TGTGCCAGCAGCTTAGTAAGGGGGCGCACTGAAGCTTTCTTT. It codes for CASSLVRGRTEAFF.

In nucleotides, the CDR3 is TGTGCCAGCAGCTTTGATGGTAGAGGGATCCCTGGCTACACCTTC. This sequence encodes CASSFDGRGIPGYTF. The chain recombines TRBV7-2 with TRBJ1-2, with D hard to call. Trimming left V 3 bases short and J 7 bases short, with 18 bases between. The CDR3 has 15 amino acids. The germline V gene has CDR1 SGHTA and CDR2 FQGNSA.

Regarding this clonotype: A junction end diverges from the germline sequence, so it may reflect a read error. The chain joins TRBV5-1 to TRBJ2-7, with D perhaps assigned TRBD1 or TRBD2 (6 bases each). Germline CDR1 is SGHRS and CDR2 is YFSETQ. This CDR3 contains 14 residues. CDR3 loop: CASSPRGPSHEQYF. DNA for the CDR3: TGCGCCAGCAGCCCCCGGGGGCCCTCCCACGAGCAGTACTTC.

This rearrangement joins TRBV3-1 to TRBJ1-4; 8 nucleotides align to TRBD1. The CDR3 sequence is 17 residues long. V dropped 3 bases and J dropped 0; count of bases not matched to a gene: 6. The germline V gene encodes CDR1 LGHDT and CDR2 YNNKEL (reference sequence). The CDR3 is CASSHTGGTATNEKLFF. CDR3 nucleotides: TGTGCCAGCAGCCACACAGGGGGGACCGCAACTAATGAAAAACTGTTTTTT.

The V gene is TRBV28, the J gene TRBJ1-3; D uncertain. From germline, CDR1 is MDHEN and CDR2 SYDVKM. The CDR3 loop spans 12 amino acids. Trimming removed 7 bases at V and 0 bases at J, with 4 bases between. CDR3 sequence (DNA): TGTGCCAGCACCCGCTCTGGAAACACCATATATTTT. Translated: CASTRSGNTIYF.

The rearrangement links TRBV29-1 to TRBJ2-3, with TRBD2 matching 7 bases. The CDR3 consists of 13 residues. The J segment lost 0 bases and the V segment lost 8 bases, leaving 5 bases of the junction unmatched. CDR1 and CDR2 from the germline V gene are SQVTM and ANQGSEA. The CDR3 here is CSLRRGSTDTQYF. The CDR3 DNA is TGCAGCCTAAGGCGGGGGAGCACAGATACGCAGTATTTT.